This TCR beta chain stems from a study of shared T cell receptors in the human thymus (dated by TCRdb to about 2021). Background for the entire study: The study examined how the human thymus generates shared, self-reactive T-cell receptor alpha chains.

A remark on this clone: What antigen it recognizes has not been identified. No qualities accompany the bases; no much larger clone lies one base away.

The library was built by means of the immunoSEQ multiplex PCR assay. Sourced from immuneACCESS, this table was stored by TCRdb with only in-frame sequences that have V and J called. A share of the clones is absent; for the studies checked, an unresolved V gene accounts for under half, and the remainder has no known explanation. The sample table shows 630,000 or so clones, and around 87% are seen once. The ten largest clonotypes hold approximately 0.0097% of the sample. CDR1 LNHNV and CDR2 YYDKDF are derived from the germline V gene (reference sequence). Cut back by 8 bases and 3 bases, the V and J ends lie 8 bases apart. The CDR3 runs 12 residues from the cysteine to the phenylalanine. Only CDR3 DNA is held: 36 bases, read in frame from base 1. These sequences were also reported in another study, on human thymus T cells. That second publication adds: The donors were immunologically healthy infants in Finland who had open corrective cardiac surgery for congenital heart defects. Thymus tissue was obtained as surgical resects removed during corrective cardiac surgery. Usage of V and J gene segments appeared to be biased in both the thymic and the peripheral blood repertoires. According to the related research, thymic TCR repertoires were highly overlapping among unrelated individuals. The study used 7 to 9 infant thymus samples plus four related peripheral blood samples to characterize TCR alpha and beta repertoires. Donor ages ranging from 7 to 244 days were recorded, and several male and two female infants were included in the cohort. Thymocytes were mechanically released from the tissue and were stored as pellets of roughly 9-31 million cells at -70 degrees C. A QIAsymphony instrument was used to extract genomic DNA from the frozen cell pellets. The immunoSEQ multiplex PCR assay was used to amplify the TCRB and TCRAD loci from a standardized quantity of quality-controlled genomic DNA. The amplicons spanned the V(D)J region and were long enough to cover the CDR3 and allow V and J genes to be identified. The amplicons were sequenced on an Illumina platform via the commercial immunoSEQ service. Primer bias and sequencing errors were corrected as previously described, and TCRAD and TCRB were defined on the basis of the IMGT database. Analysis of the repertoires was done with immunoSEQ Analyzer 3.0 and VDJTools and included basic statistics, V/J segment usage, diversity estimates, rarefaction and pairwise overlap. Chao1, ChaoE, Efron-Thisted, Shannon and inverse Simpson indices were used to estimate diversity, which was also estimated on datasets down-sampled to the smallest sample. Repertoire overlap was determined by strict matching of CDR3 nucleotide sequence, V gene and J gene, and Jaccard-based multidimensional scaling clustering was applied. On average, thymus samples gave around 810,000 unique TCRB clonotypes, whereas blood samples gave about 84,000.

Sequences were obtained from thymocytes. The chain employs TRBV15 and TRBJ1-5, with a tentative D gene TRBD1 over 6 matching bases. The sequence was collected from a boy under two years old with a congenital heart defect. Donor details come from another sample of the same person, matched by shared clones. In nucleotides, the sequence is TGTGCCACCTGGGACAACAATCAGCCCCAGCATTTT. This translates into CATWDNNQPQHF. With the portions outside the CDR3 filled from the reference TRBV15 and TRBJ1-5 genes, the complete variable region becomes DAMVIQNPRYQVTQFGKPVTLSCSQTLNHNVMYWYQQKSSQAPKLLFHYYDKDFNNEADTPDNFQSRRPNTSFCFLDIRSPGLGDTAMYLCATWDNNQPQHFGDGTRLSIL.